These 14 T cell receptor beta chains share one sample of origin, sequenced in a study of vaccination effects on CD4 cells after COVID-19 (dated by TCRdb to between 2021 and 2024). In the ViraFEST assay, PBMC were stimulated with viral peptide pools, and antigen-specific CD4+ T cell clonotypes were then identified by expansion using TCR sequencing. After less than 13 days of culture, CD4+ T cells were isolated with the EasySep CD4+ T cell isolation kit. Each participant got two doses of an mRNA SARS-CoV-2 vaccine, either BNT162b2 or mRNA-1273. Their cognate antigens are unknown. Library preparation used the immunoSEQ multiplex PCR assay. Sourced from immuneACCESS, this table was stored by TCRdb with only in-frame sequences that have V and J called. A share of the clones is absent; for the studies checked, an unresolved V gene accounts for under half, and the remainder has no known explanation. Within this sample are roughly 24,000 clones, with more than 60% of them counted one time only. Around 23% of the sample belongs to the ten largest clones.

The input for sequencing was CD4+ T cells from PBMCs cultured with HCoV-NL63 spike peptides, taken after COVID-19 vaccination. The cell subset or site label corresponds to: HCoV-NL63 spike overlapping peptide pool stimulation. The receptors shown here come from a human donor who received a COVID-19 vaccine.

The V gene is TRBV6-5, the J gene TRBJ1-2; tentatively, D is TRBD1 (6 bases). The CDR3 is made up of 12 amino acids. V lost 9 bases and J lost 5, with 13 bases in between. CDR1 MNHEY and CDR2 SVGAGI come from the germline V gene. The CDR3 nucleotides read TGTGCCAGGGGAGGGGGTAATTATGGCTACACCTTC. The encoded protein is CARGGGNYGYTF.

V usage is TRBV6-2 or TRBV6-3 and J usage is TRBJ1-1; perhaps TRBD1 as D (5 bases). There are 14 residues in the CDR3. Trimming took off 2 bases at V and 3 bases at J, with 10 bases between the two ends. Looked up from germline, CDR1 is MNHEY and CDR2 is SVGEGT. CDR3 sequence (DNA): TGTGCCAGCAGTTACGGGGGAACCGACACTGAAGCTTTCTTT. Residues: CASSYGGTDTEAFF.

V usage is TRBV18 and J usage is TRBJ2-7; no definite D call. V was cut by 1 base and J by 0 bases, with 4 bases left in between. The germline CDR1 and CDR2 sequences are KGHSH and LQKENI. The CDR3 covers 13 residues. The CDR3 nucleotides read TGTGCCAGCTCACCACAGGACTCCTACGAGCAGTACTTC. Protein sequence: CASSPQDSYEQYF.

This clone came up a few times. The V and J genes are TRBV6-4 and TRBJ2-2, with D hard to call. V shed 2 bases and J shed 6 bases, with 10 bases lying between them. The CDR3 sequence is 14 residues long. Germline V lookup: CDR1 MRHNA, CDR2 SNTAGT. The CDR3 DNA reads TGTGCCAGCAGTGACGGGATTGAGTCCGGGGAGCTGTTTTTT. It is translated as CASSDGIESGELFF.

This clone was picked up a small number of times. This chain uses TRBV27 with TRBJ1-6; 7 nucleotides match TRBD1. Trimming cost V 5 bases and J 10 bases; bases outside gene matches: 8. The CDR3 has 14 amino acids. Germline V gene sequence: CDR1 MNHEY, CDR2 SMNVEV (reference sequence). The CDR3 sequence is CASSPQGIRSPLHF. The CDR3 DNA is TGTGCCAGCAGTCCACAGGGGATAAGATCACCCCTCCACTTT.

This CDR3 reads CASSYAGVYNEQFF. CDR3 nucleotides: TGTGCCAGCAGTTACGCGGGAGTTTACAATGAGCAGTTCTTC. The chain combines TRBV6-5 with TRBJ2-1, with 7 bases that match TRBD2. J gave up 4 bases and V 2 bases, and 2 bases lay outside the gene matches. The V gene's germline CDR1 is MNHEY and CDR2 SVGAGI. The CDR3 extends over 14 amino acids.

The chain carries TRBV29-1 and TRBJ2-7; D unclear. The CDR3 loop spans 11 amino acids. V was cut by 5 bases and J by 3 bases, with 8 bases left in between. Germline V CDR1 and CDR2: SQVTM, ANQGSEA. The CDR3 loop is CSVLAGYEQYF. The CDR3, as DNA: TGCAGCGTTCTGGCCGGCTACGAGCAGTACTTC.

The chain joins TRBV24-1 to TRBJ1-1; tentatively, D is TRBD1 (5 bases). Germline V gene sequence: CDR1 KGHDR, CDR2 SFDVKD. There are 14 residues in the CDR3. V dropped 9 bases and J dropped 1 base, with 14 bases sitting between them. The CDR3 spells CATASGGSNTEAFF. CDR3 DNA: TGTGCCACCGCCTCGGGGGGGTCGAACACTGAAGCTTTCTTT.

The J gene is TRBJ2-1, the V gene TRBV29-1, with 9 positions matching TRBD1. The germline V gene encodes CDR1 SQVTM and CDR2 ANQGSEA. V lost 0 bases to trimming and J lost 3 bases; unmatched junction nucleotides: 12. This CDR3 is 18 amino acids long. As DNA, the CDR3 is TGCAGCGTTGAAGATGGGCTCAGGGGACAGGGATTCTACAATGAGCAGTTCTTC. Its translation: CSVEDGLRGQGFYNEQFF.

V and J are TRBV2 and TRBJ2-5; no definite D call. The germline V gene encodes CDR1 SNHLY and CDR2 FYNNEI. Trimming removed 11 bases at V and 0 bases at J, with 19 bases between. There are 15 residues in the CDR3. CDR3 in amino acids: CASQVAAAYQETQYF. In nucleotides, the CDR3 is TGTGCCTCTCAGGTGGCGGCCGCGTACCAAGAGACCCAGTACTTC.

This sequence joins TRBV11-2 and TRBJ2-1, with D possibly TRBD2 on 6 matching bases. Germline lookup yields CDR1 SGHAT and CDR2 FQNNGV. The CDR3 extends over 14 amino acids. Between the trimmed V and J ends, which lost 6 bases and 3 bases, there was a span of 12 bases. The CDR3 loop is CASRPGGHYNEQFF. The CDR3 coding sequence is TGTGCCAGCAGGCCCGGAGGGCACTACAATGAGCAGTTCTTC.

Written as DNA, the CDR3 is TGTGCCAGCAGCTTATCGGGAGCCGGGGAGCTGTTTTTT. Residues: CASSLSGAGELFF. V gene TRBV7-8 combines with J gene TRBJ2-2, with D possibly TRBD2 on 6 matching bases. The CDR3 loop spans 13 amino acids. Germline CDR1 reads SGHVS; CDR2 reads FQNEAQ. V was shortened by 2 bases and J by 6 bases, with 7 bases between the two germline ends.

CDR3 residues: CASSQSRGSYNEQFF. The DNA for the CDR3 is TGTGCCAGCTCACAGTCCAGGGGCTCCTACAATGAGCAGTTCTTC. The rearrangement uses TRBV18 and TRBJ2-1, with D possibly matching TRBD1 (6 bases). The CDR3 consists of 15 residues. Germline values: CDR1 KGHSH, CDR2 LQKENI. Trimming pared 4 bases from V and 0 bases from J, leaving 10 bases between.

The chain recombines TRBV14 with TRBJ2-7; D tentatively fits TRBD1 or TRBD2 (5 bases each). Trimming cost V 1 base and J 5 bases, with 9 bases left between them. The CDR3 consists of 13 residues. Germline CDR1 SGHDN, CDR2 FVKESK. CDR3 amino acids: CASSQGDGDEQYF. Written as DNA, the CDR3 is TGTGCCAGCAGCCAAGGGGACGGCGACGAGCAGTACTTC. The whole variable domain, remainder taken from reference TRBV14 and TRBJ2-7, is EAGVTQFPSHSVIEKGQTVTLRCDPISGHDNLYWYRRVMGKEIKFLLHFVKESKQDESGMPNNRFLAERTGGTYSTLKVQPAELEDSGVYFCASSQGDGDEQYFGPGTRLTVT.